The 27 T cell receptor beta chains given below trace back to one sample, sequenced in a study of T cell responses to AZD1222 COVID-19 vaccine. The protocol was immunoSEQ multiplex PCR, while the TCRdb copy is restricted to in-frame clones and leaves out a portion. The profile shows about 84,000 clones, around 90% of them singletons. The specimen comprised peripheral blood, sampled on day 0 of AZD1222 vaccination. These receptors came from an adult in good health.

V usage is TRBV18 and J usage is TRBJ1-6; D remains ambiguous. This CDR3 contains 16 residues. Trimming cost V 2 bases and J 7 bases, with 15 bases left between them. Germline assignment: CDR1 KGHSH and CDR2 LQKENI. The CDR3 bases are TGTGCCAGCTCACCAGGGTTTGAGGAGGACAATTCACCCCTCCACTTT. It is translated as CASSPGFEEDNSPLHF.

This clone was seen a handful of times. The gene calls are TRBV12-3 or TRBV12-4 and TRBJ1-1, with 8 bases lining up with TRBD1. The CDR3 contains 12 residues. V dropped 3 bases and J dropped 11; count of bases not matched to a gene: 5. The chain's CDR3 is CASSFTGGRAFF. In DNA form, the CDR3 reads TGTGCCAGCAGTTTTACAGGGGGGAGGGCTTTCTTT.

The J gene is TRBJ2-4, the V gene TRBV27; 12 bases match TRBD2. CDR3 length: 15 amino acids. Unmatched junction bases numbered 8, after V lost 5 bases and J lost 9 bases. The V gene's germline CDR1 is MNHEY and CDR2 SMNVEV (reference sequence). CDR3: CASSPRLAGDGIQYF. CDR3 in DNA: TGTGCCAGCAGTCCTAGACTAGCGGGAGATGGCATTCAGTACTTC.

This chain links TRBV11-2 with TRBJ1-1; D possibly corresponds to TRBD1 (5 bases). From germline, CDR1 is SGHAT and CDR2 FQNNGV. V was clipped by 0 bases and J by 5 bases, with 13 bases between them. The CDR3 consists of 15 residues. CDR3 sequence: CASSLDGTGKTEAFF. In DNA, the CDR3 is TGTGCCAGCAGCTTAGACGGGACGGGGAAAACTGAAGCTTTCTTT.

This clone is judged medium-sized. The chain recombines TRBV6-1 with TRBJ2-5, with 13 bases identical to TRBD2. Germline assignment: CDR1 MNHNS and CDR2 SASEGT. The CDR3 spans 15 residues. After removal of 3 bases from V and 6 bases from J, the junction contained 4 bases not matched to a gene. In DNA, the CDR3 is TGTGCCAGCAGTGACGGGACTAGCGGGATAAAGACCCAGTACTTC. It is translated as CASSDGTSGIKTQYF.

The gene calls are TRBV6-2 or TRBV6-3 and TRBJ1-2; TRBD1 agrees at 9 bases. The CDR3 runs 15 residues. The trim removed 1 base at V and 2 bases at J, leaving 2 bases unmatched. Germline CDR1 reads MNHEY; CDR2 reads SVGEGT. This chain's CDR3 is CASSYLGTGNYGYTF. In DNA, the CDR3 is TGTGCCAGCAGTTACTTAGGGACAGGGAACTATGGCTACACCTTC.

The chain has TRBV5-8 and TRBJ1-2; no firm D call. Per the germline V gene, CDR1 is SGHTS and CDR2 is YDEGEE. Trimming pared 3 bases from V and 8 bases from J, leaving 11 bases between. The CDR3 sequence is 12 residues long. CDR3 DNA: TGTGCCAGCAGCTCCGGGCCATCCGGCTACACCTTC. The encoded protein is CASSSGPSGYTF.

The rearrangement links TRBV7-2 to TRBJ2-4; D remains unclear. V dropped 3 bases and J dropped 12 bases, with 9 bases sitting between them. Germline loops: CDR1 SGHTA, CDR2 FQGNSA. The length of the CDR3 is 11 residues. CDR3 amino acids: CASSLSENQYF. CDR3 bases: TGTGCCAGCAGCTTGTCAGAGAATCAGTACTTC.

This clone was detected a few times. J is TRBJ2-7 and V is TRBV18; 8 bases map to TRBD1. The length of the CDR3 is 15 residues. Germline loops: CDR1 KGHSH, CDR2 LQKENI. The J segment lost 7 bases and the V segment lost 0 bases, leaving 8 bases of the junction unmatched. CDR3 sequence: CASSPPGQGSREQYF. CDR3 bases: TGTGCCAGCTCACCACCCGGACAGGGATCAAGGGAGCAGTACTTC. Variable domain in full (rest from reference TRBV18 and TRBJ2-7): NAGVMQNPRHLVRRRGQEARLRCSPMKGHSHVYWYRQLPEEGLKFMVYLQKENIIDESGMPKERFSAEFPKEGPSILRIQQVVRGDSAAYFCASSPPGQGSREQYFGPGTRLTVT.

The CDR3 sequence: CASRRENPYEQYF. CDR3 in DNA: TGTGCCAGCAGAAGGGAGAACCCCTACGAGCAGTACTTC. The J gene is TRBJ2-7, the V gene TRBV6-6; maybe TRBD2 (5 bases). CDR3 length equals 13 residues. Germline CDR1 MNHNY, CDR2 SVGAGI (reference sequence). V was trimmed by 6 bases and J by 2 bases, leaving 11 bases between them.

This clone has a single count. The rearrangement joins TRBV24-1 to TRBJ2-2, with TRBD1 matching 9 bases. Per germline, CDR1 KGHDR and CDR2 SFDVKD. This CDR3 comprises 15 residues. V was pared by 7 bases and J by 6 bases, with 8 bases of the junction left unmatched. The CDR3 region has the DNA TGTGCCACCAGCTTGGGACAGGGAGAATCCGGGGAGCTGTTTTTT. Translation gives CATSLGQGESGELFF.

The chain joins TRBV6-6 to TRBJ1-2; a possible D gene is TRBD1 (6 bases). V lost 8 bases and J lost 0, with 16 bases in between. There are 15 residues in the CDR3. From germline, CDR1 is MNHNY and CDR2 SVGAGI (reference sequence). The CDR3 spells CASAVGAASNYGYTF. CDR3 DNA sequence: TGTGCCAGCGCCGTGGGGGCAGCCTCTAACTATGGCTACACCTTC.

The genes are TRBV11-2 and TRBJ2-7; D is uncertain. Germline V CDR1 and CDR2: SGHAT, FQNNGV. Trimming removed 5 bases from V and 0 bases from J, with 14 bases in between. The CDR3 consists of 15 residues. The CDR3 sequence is CASSRTSQSSYEQYF. The CDR3 region has the DNA TGTGCCAGCAGCCGGACCAGCCAGAGCTCCTACGAGCAGTACTTC.

This chain links TRBV18 with TRBJ2-7; 8 bases map to TRBD1. CDR1 is KGHSH and CDR2 is LQKENI in the germline V gene. Trimming cost V 0 bases and J 5 bases; bases outside gene matches: 6. The CDR3 totals 15 residues. As DNA, the CDR3 is TGTGCCAGCTCACCACCCGGACAGGGAACCCACGAGCAGTACTTC. This translates into CASSPPGQGTHEQYF.

The chain carries TRBV18 and TRBJ2-1; 11 nucleotides line up with TRBD2. Germline trimming cut 4 bases from V and 4 bases from J; bases unmatched to any gene: 3. The V gene's germline CDR1 is KGHSH and CDR2 LQKENI. This CDR3 contains 15 residues. The CDR3 is CASSQTSGKYNEQFF. CDR3 nucleotide sequence: TGTGCCAGCTCACAGACTAGCGGGAAGTACAATGAGCAGTTCTTC.

The rearrangement uses TRBV28 and TRBJ1-4; D is undetermined. From germline, CDR1 is MDHEN and CDR2 SYDVKM. Trimming removed 6 bases from V and 2 bases from J, with 16 bases in between. This CDR3 contains 16 residues. The chain's CDR3 is CASSQRPGATNEKLFF. CDR3 nucleotides: TGTGCCAGCAGCCAACGGCCAGGTGCCACTAATGAAAAACTGTTTTTT.

The chain couples TRBV7-9 to TRBJ1-1; 9 nucleotides match TRBD1. V shed 5 bases, J shed 1 base, and the junction held 5 bases outside the gene matches. Germline V CDR1 and CDR2: SEHNR, FQNEAQ (reference sequence). The CDR3 totals 15 residues. The CDR3 region is CASSPDRGKNTEAFF. DNA of the CDR3: TGTGCCAGCAGCCCGGACAGGGGAAAGAACACTGAAGCTTTCTTT.

The genes are TRBV7-3 and TRBJ2-1; 7 bases are shared with TRBD2. J was trimmed by 6 bases and V by 4 bases; bases with no gene match: 6. The length of the CDR3 is 14 residues. CDR1 and CDR2 from the germline V gene are SGHTA and FQGTGA. The CDR3 sequence is CASSSKRDLNEQFF. In DNA form, the CDR3 reads TGTGCCAGCAGCTCTAAGCGGGACCTCAATGAGCAGTTCTTC.

The chain uses TRBV18 and TRBJ2-2; D tentatively fits TRBD1 or TRBD2 (5 bases each). Trimming took off 0 bases at V and 4 bases at J, with 15 bases between the two ends. Per germline, CDR1 KGHSH and CDR2 LQKENI. This CDR3 region has 17 residues. CDR3 DNA: TGTGCCAGCTCACCACCGGGAGACAGTTTCCTCACCGGGGAGCTGTTTTTT. Amino acids: CASSPPGDSFLTGELFF.

This chain links TRBV6-5 with TRBJ2-7; no clear D. V lost 7 bases, J lost 3 bases, and 10 bases lay in between. In germline, CDR1 is MNHEY, CDR2 SVGAGI. The CDR3 extends over 12 amino acids. For the CDR3, the DNA is TGTGCCAGCATTTCGCCGAACTACGAGCAGTACTTC. Amino acid sequence: CASISPNYEQYF.

The chain couples TRBV10-1 to TRBJ1-6; no definite D call. This CDR3 has 16 amino acids. Per germline, CDR1 WNHNN and CDR2 SYGVQD (reference sequence). Trimming took 6 bases from V and 2 from J, leaving 14 bases between them. In DNA form, the CDR3 reads TGCGCCAGCAGATTTATCGGGAAGGCCTATAATTCACCCCTCCACTTT. Amino acid sequence: CASRFIGKAYNSPLHF.

V usage is TRBV5-1 and J usage is TRBJ1-2; D uncertain. CDR1 and CDR2 from the germline V gene are SGHRS and YFSETQ. V lost 0 bases, J lost 6 bases, and 6 bases lay in between. There are 12 residues in the CDR3. The CDR3 spells CASSLDGNGYTF. In DNA, the CDR3 is TGCGCCAGCAGCTTGGACGGCAATGGCTACACCTTC.

The CDR3 nucleotides read TGTGCCAGCAGCTTAGCGTGGGGGGTGCACACTGAAGCTTTCTTT. This translates into CASSLAWGVHTEAFF. The V call is TRBV7-9, the J call TRBJ1-1; a possible D gene is TRBD1 (5 bases). Germline V gene sequence: CDR1 SEHNR, CDR2 FQNEAQ (reference sequence). Trimming left V 0 bases short and J 3 bases short, with 11 bases between. The CDR3 covers 15 residues.

The rearrangement links TRBV29-1 to TRBJ1-1; maybe TRBD1 (5 bases). Trimming stripped 4 bases from V and 4 bases from J, with 10 bases between. CDR1 and CDR2 from the germline V gene are SQVTM and ANQGSEA. The CDR3 totals 12 residues. The CDR3 DNA reads as TGCAGCGTTGCGGGACTCAGCACTGAAGCTTTCTTT. Amino acids: CSVAGLSTEAFF.

The chain couples TRBV15 to TRBJ2-7; D tentatively fits TRBD1 or TRBD2 (6 bases each). CDR1 and CDR2 (germline): LNHNV, YYDKDF (reference sequence). Trimming removed 0 bases from V and 3 bases from J, with 21 bases in between. The CDR3 has 18 residues. CDR3 DNA sequence: TGTGCCACCAGCAGAGAAGGGCTGGGGGGCCGTGGGGGCTACGAGCAGTACTTC. It translates to CATSREGLGGRGGYEQYF.

This CDR3 is CASSKLTEAFF. In nucleotides, the CDR3 is TGTGCCAGCAGCAAACTCACTGAAGCTTTCTTT. The gene calls are TRBV12-3 or TRBV12-4 and TRBJ1-1; D not resolved. This CDR3 spans 11 amino acids. Between the trimmed V and J ends, which lost 6 bases and 4 bases, there was a span of 6 bases.

The genes are TRBV2 and TRBJ2-5, with D unclear. CDR3 length: 12 amino acids. The germline V and J ends were trimmed by 6 bases and 5 bases, with 10 bases remaining between them. Germline V CDR1 and CDR2: SNHLY, FYNNEI. The DNA of the CDR3 is TGTGCCAGCAGCGTGACGAGGGAGACCCAGTACTTC. Its translation: CASSVTRETQYF.